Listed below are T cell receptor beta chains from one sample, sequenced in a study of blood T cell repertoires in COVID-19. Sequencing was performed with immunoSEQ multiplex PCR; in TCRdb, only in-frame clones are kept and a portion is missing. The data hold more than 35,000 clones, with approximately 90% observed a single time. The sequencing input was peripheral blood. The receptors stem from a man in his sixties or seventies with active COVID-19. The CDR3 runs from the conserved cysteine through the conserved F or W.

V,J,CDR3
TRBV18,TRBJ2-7,CASSQQGGEQYF
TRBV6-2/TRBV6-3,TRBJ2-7,CASSSYRGNEQYF
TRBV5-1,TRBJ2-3,CASSFAGAGADTQYF
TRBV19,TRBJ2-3,CASSIGWGLLAGSSTDTQYF
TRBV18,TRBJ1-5,CASSRTDRGRNQPQHF
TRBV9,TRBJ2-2,CATGGGNTGELFF
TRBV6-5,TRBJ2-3,CASSYSGSGLTDTQYF
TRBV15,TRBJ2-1,CATGRGTGAGNEQFF
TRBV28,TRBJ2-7,CASSLGLAGTYEQYF
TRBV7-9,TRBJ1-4,CASSWGVEKLFF
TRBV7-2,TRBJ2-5,CASSPNSGPIQETQYF